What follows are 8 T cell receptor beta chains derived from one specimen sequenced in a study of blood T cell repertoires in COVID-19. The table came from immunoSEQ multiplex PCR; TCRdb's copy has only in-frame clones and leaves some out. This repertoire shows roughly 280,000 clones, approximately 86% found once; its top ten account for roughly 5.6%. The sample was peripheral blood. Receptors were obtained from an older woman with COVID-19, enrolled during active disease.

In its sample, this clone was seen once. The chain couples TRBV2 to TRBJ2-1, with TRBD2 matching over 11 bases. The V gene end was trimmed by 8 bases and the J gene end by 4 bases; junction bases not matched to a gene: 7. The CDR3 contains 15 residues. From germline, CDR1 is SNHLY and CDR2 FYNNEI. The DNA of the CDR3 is TGTGCCAGCGCGGGACTAGCGGCGTCATACAATGAGCAGTTCTTC. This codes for CASAGLAASYNEQFF.

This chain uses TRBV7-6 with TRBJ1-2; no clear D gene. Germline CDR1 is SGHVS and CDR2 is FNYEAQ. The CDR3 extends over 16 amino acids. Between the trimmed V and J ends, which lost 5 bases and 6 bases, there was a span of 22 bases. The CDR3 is CASSATIDGTVDGYTF. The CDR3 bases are TGTGCCAGCAGCGCAACTATTGATGGAACGGTCGATGGCTACACCTTC.

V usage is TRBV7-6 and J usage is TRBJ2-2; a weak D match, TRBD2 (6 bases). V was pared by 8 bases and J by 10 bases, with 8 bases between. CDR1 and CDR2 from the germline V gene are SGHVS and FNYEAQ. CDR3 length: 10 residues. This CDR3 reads CASGGSELFF. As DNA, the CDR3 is TGTGCCAGCGGAGGGTCGGAGCTGTTTTTT.

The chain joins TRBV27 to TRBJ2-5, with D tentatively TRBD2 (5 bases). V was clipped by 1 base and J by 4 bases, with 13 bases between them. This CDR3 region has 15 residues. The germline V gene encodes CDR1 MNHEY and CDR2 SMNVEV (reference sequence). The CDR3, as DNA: TGTGCCAGCAGTTTATTAGACGGGGTCAGAGAGACCCAGTACTTC. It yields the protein CASSLLDGVRETQYF.

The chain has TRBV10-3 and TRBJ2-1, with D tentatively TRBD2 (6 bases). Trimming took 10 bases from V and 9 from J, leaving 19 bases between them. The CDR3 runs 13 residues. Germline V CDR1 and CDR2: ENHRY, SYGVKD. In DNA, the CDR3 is TGTGCCACCCTACTAGCCCCGGTCGGTGAGCAGTTCTTC. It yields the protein CATLLAPVGEQFF.

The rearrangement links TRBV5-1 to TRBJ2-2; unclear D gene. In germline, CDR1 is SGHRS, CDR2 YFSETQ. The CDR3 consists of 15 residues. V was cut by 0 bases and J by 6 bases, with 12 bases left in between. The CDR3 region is CASSLGPASPGELFF. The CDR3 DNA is TGCGCCAGCAGCTTGGGGCCAGCGTCCCCCGGGGAGCTGTTTTTT.

Here the CDR3 reads CASSLPQNQETQYF. CDR3 DNA sequence: TGTGCCAGCAGTTTGCCACAGAACCAAGAGACCCAGTACTTC. This chain connects TRBV28 to TRBJ2-5; D remains unclear. Germline CDR1 and CDR2: MDHEN and SYDVKM. V shed 3 bases and J shed 0 bases, with 8 bases lying between them. The CDR3 spans 14 residues. Full variable domain (remainder filled in from reference TRBV28 and TRBJ2-5): DVKVTQSSRYLVKRTGEKVFLECVQDMDHENMFWYRQDPGLGLRLIYFSYDVKMKEKGDIPEGYSVSREKKERFSLILESASTNQTSMYLCASSLPQNQETQYFGPGTRLLVL.

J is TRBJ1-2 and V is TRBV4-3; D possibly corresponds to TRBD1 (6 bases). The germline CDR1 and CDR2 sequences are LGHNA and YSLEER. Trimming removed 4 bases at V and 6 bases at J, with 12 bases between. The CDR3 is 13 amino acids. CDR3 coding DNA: TGCGCCAGCAGCCGAGGACAGCTGGATGGCTACACCTTC. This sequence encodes CASSRGQLDGYTF.